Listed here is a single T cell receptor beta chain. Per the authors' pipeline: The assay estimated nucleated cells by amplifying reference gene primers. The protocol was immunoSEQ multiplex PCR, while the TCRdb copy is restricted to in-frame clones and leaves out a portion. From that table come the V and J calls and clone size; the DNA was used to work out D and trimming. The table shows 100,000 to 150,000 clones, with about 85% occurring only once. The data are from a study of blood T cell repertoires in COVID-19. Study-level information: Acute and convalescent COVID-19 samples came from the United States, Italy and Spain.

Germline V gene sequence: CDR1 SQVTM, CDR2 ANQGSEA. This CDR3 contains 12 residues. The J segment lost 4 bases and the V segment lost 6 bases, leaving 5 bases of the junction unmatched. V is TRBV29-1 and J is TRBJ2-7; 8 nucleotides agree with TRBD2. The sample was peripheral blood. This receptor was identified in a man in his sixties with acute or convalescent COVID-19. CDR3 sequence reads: CSVRTSRYEQYF. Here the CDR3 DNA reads TGCAGCGTCCGGACTAGCAGGTACGAGCAGTACTTC.